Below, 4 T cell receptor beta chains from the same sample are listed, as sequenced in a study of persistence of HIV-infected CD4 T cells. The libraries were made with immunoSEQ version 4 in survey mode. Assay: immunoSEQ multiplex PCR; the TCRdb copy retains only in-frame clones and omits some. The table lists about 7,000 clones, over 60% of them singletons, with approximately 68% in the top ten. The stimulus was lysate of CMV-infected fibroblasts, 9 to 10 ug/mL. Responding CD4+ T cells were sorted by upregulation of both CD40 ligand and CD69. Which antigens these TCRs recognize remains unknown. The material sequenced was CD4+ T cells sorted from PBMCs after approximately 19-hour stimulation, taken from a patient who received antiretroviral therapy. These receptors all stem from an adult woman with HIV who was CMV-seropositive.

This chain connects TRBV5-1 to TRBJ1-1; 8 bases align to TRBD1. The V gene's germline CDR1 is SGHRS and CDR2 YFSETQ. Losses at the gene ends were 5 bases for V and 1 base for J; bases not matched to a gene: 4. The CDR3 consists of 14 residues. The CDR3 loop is CASRVGTGNTEAFF. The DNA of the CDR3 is TGCGCCAGCAGGGTCGGGACAGGGAACACTGAAGCTTTCTTT.

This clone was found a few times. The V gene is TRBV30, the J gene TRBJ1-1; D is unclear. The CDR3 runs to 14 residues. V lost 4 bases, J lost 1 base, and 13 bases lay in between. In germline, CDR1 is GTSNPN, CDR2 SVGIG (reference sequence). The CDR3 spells CAWTPRQPNTEAFF. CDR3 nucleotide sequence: TGTGCCTGGACCCCTCGGCAGCCGAACACTGAAGCTTTCTTT.

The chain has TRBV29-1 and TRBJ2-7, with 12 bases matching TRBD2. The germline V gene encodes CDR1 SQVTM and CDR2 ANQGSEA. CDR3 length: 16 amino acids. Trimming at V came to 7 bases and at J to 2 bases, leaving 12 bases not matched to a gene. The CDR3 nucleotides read TGCAGCGCCCAAGGACTAGCGGGAATTCGGACCTACGAGCAGTACTTC. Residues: CSAQGLAGIRTYEQYF.

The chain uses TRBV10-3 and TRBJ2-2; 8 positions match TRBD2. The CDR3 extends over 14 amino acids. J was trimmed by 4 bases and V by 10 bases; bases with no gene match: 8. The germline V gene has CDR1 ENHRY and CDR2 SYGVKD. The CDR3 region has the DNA TGTGCCACCCCCTCCGGGGGGGTCACCGGGGAGCTGTTTTTT. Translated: CATPSGGVTGELFF.